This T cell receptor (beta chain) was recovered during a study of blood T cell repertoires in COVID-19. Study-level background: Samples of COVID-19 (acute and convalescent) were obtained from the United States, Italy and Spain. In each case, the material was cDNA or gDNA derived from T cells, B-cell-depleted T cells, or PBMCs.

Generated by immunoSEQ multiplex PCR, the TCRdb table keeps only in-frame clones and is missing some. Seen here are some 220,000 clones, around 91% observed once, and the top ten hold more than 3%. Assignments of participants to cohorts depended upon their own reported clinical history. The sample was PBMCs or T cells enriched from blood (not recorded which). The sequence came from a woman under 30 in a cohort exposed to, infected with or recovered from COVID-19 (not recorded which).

CDR3 sequence: CASSSLSYEQYF. DNA for the CDR3: TGTGCCAGCAGCTCTCTCTCCTACGAGCAGTACTTC. The gene calls are TRBV2 and TRBJ2-7; D is uncertain. Germline values: CDR1 SNHLY, CDR2 FYNNEI. V was trimmed by 6 bases and J by 0 bases, leaving 6 bases between them. This CDR3 is built from 12 residues. Supplemented by reference TRBV2 and TRBJ2-7, the full variable domain reads EPEVTQTPSHQVTQMGQEVILRCVPISNHLYFYWYRQILGQKVEFLVSFYNNEISEKSEIFDDQFSVERPDGSNFTLKIRSTKLEDSAMYFCASSSLSYEQYFGPGTRLTVT.